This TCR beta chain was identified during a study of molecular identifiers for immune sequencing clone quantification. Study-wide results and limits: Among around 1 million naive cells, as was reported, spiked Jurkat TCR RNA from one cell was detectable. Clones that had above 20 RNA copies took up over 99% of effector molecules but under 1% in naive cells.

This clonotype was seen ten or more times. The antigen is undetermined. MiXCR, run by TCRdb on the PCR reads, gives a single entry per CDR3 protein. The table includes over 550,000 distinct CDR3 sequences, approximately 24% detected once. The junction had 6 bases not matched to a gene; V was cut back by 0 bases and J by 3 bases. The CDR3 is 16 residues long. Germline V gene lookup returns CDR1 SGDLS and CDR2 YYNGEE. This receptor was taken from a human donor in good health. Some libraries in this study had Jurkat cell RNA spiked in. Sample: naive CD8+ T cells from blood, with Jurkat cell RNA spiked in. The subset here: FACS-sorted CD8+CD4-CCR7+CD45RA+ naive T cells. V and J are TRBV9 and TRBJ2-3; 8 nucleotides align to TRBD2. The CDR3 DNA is TGTGCCAGCAGCGTAGCAGCGGGAGATTTGACAGATACGCAGTATTTT. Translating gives CASSVAAGDLTDTQYF. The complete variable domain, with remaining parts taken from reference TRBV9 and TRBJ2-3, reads DSGVTQTPKHLITATGQRVTLRCSPRSGDLSVYWYQQSLDQGLQFLIQYYNGEERAKGNILERFSAQQFPDLHSELNLSSLELGDSALYFCASSVAAGDLTDTQYFGPGTRLTVL.